Listed below are T cell receptor beta chains from one sample, sequenced in a study of regulatory T cells in long-lasting Graves disease. TCRdb reprocessed the multiplex PCR reads with MiXCR, giving one entry per CDR3 protein. The table shows 250,000 to 300,000 distinct CDR3 sequences, with approximately 18% occurring only once. The same sample was also used in a study of T cells in Graves' hyperthyroidism and ophthalmopathy.

This material consisted of peripheral blood mononuclear cells (PBMCs), taken at new diagnosis, from a patient treated with antithyroid drugs. The receptors were gathered from a woman aged 25 to 45 with Graves disease. The CDR3 runs from the conserved cysteine through the conserved F or W. D genes are given only for firm matches. For some rows the clone size is stated as once, few or many, or as a class when expanded; others skip it.

v_gene	abundance	j_gene	d_gene	CDR3nt	CDR3aa
TRBV5-1	many	TRBJ2-7	TRBD2	TGCGCCAGCAAGCCAAGGACTAGCGGGGGGGTACTCTACGAGCAGTACTTC	CASKPRTSGGVLYEQYF
TRBV12-3/TRBV12-4	few	TRBJ2-5	NA	TGTGCCAGCAGATTTTCACCGGGTTACGATCGGGAGACCCAGTACTTC	CASRFSPGYDRETQYF
TRBV4-2	few	TRBJ2-2	NA	TGTGCCAGCAGCCCCTACTTAGGGGCTTCACTTAACACCGGGGAGCTGTTTTTT	CASSPYLGASLNTGELFF
TRBV12-3/TRBV12-4	many	TRBJ2-3	NA	TGTGCCAGCAATATAAGCCCAGATACGCAGTATTTT	CASNISPDTQYF
TRBV6-5	many	TRBJ1-5	TRBD1	TGTGCCAGCAGTTACAAACAGGGGAATCAGCCCCAGCATTTT	CASSYKQGNQPQHF
TRBV5-1	many	TRBJ2-7	NA	TGCGCCAGCGGAGTCAGTGACTCCTACGAGCAGTACTTC	CASGVSDSYEQYF
TRBV12-3/TRBV12-4	many	TRBJ1-3	TRBD1	TGTGCCAGCAGTCCTACCCATACGACAGGGCCCTTGAGGGGAAACACCATATATTTT	CASSPTHTTGPLRGNTIYF
TRBV4-1	few	TRBJ1-1	NA	TGCGCCAGCAGCCCTGTGGGCGGGGGGACTGAAGCTTTCTTT	CASSPVGGGTEAFF
TRBV7-8	NA	TRBJ1-5	TRBD1	TGTGCCAGCAGCACCGGGACAGGGGGCTATCAGCCCCAGCATTTT	CASSTGTGGYQPQHF
TRBV2	many	TRBJ1-6	TRBD1	TGTGCCAGCACGACAGGGGGCTATAATTCACCCCTCCACTTT	CASTTGGYNSPLHF
TRBV5-1	few	TRBJ2-3	TRBD2	TGCGCCAGCAGCCCAGGAGGACTAGGGTTAGATACGCAGTATTTT	CASSPGGLGLDTQYF
TRBV2	many	TRBJ1-1	NA	TGTGCCAGCGAAACAGGCCCGGTAGGCTTGGTCTTT	CASETGPVGLVF
TRBV5-4	NA	TRBJ2-7	NA	TGTGCCAGCAGGACCGGGACCGAAGAACAGCGGTACTTC	CASRTGTEEQRYF
TRBV9	NA	TRBJ1-5	NA	TGTGCCAGCAGCGCCGCCGGGGGTCAGCCCCAGCATTTT	CASSAAGGQPQHF
TRBV5-6	many	TRBJ2-5	TRBD2	TGTGCCAGCAGCTTCAGAACTAGCGGGAAAGAGACCCAGTACTTC	CASSFRTSGKETQYF